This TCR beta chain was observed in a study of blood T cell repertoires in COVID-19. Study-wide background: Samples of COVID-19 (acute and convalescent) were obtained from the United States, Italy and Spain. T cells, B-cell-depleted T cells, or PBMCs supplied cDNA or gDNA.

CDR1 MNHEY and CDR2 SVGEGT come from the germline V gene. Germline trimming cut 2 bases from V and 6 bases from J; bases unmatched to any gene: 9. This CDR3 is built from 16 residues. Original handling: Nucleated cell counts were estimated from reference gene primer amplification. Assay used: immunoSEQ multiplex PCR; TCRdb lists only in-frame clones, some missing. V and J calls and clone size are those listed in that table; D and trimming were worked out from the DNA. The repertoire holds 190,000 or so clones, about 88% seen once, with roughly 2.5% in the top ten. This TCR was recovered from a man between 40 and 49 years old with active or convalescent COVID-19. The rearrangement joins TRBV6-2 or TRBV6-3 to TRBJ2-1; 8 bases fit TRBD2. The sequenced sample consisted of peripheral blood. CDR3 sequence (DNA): TGTGCCAGCAGTTACACCGGGGGGGGCCGGTTCAATGAGCAGTTCTTC. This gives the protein CASSYTGGGRFNEQFF.